The clone carrying this TCR beta chain showed up just a few times. Method: immunoSEQ multiplex PCR; TCRdb's copy keeps in-frame clones and lacks some. In the table there are 250,000 or so clones, less than 90% of which are singletons. The data were taken from a study of cytomegalovirus exposure and HLA in healthy donors. The sequence derives from a man between 18 and 29 years old in good health and CMV-seropositive. Specimen: PBMCs.

The CDR3 region is CASSMQGYNYGYTF. The DNA for the CDR3 is TGTGCCAGTAGTATGCAGGGGTACAACTATGGCTACACCTTC. This sequence joins TRBV19 and TRBJ1-2; a possible D gene is TRBD1 (6 bases). The CDR3 contains 14 residues. Germline CDR1 is LNHDA and CDR2 is SQIVND (reference sequence). Trimming shortened V by 3 bases and J by 2 bases, and 10 bases separated the two germline ends.